This TCR beta chain was profiled in a study of post-analysis software for immune sequencing data (dated by TCRdb to 2013 to 2016). Study-level background: Relapsing-remitting, secondary progressive and progressive-relapsing multiple sclerosis were recorded as disease courses, and subtype annotation was lacking for some patients. A subset of samples was prepared in parallel using single-end sample barcoding, then pooled and co-amplified after Illumina adapter ligation. The multiple sclerosis patient repertoires were compared with 11 previously published healthy control repertoires from donors aged about 6 to 28 years.

Measured from the cysteine to the phenylalanine, the CDR3 is 15 residues long. Only CDR3 DNA is held: 45 bases, read in frame from base 1. Cut back by 5 bases and 2 bases, the V and J ends lie 15 bases apart. Sequences SGHTA (CDR1) and FQGNSA (CDR2) are obtained from the germline V gene. Libraries were prepared through PCR. The listed sequencing device is Illumina HiSeq 2500. To reduce PCR and sequencing biases, unique molecular identifiers were incorporated into the TCR beta cDNA libraries. About 500,000 cDNA molecules were obtained per 1 to 10 million input T cells, so each molecule approximated one T cell. The same protocol used for the earlier healthy control dataset was applied to prepare and sequence the patient libraries. Samples belonging to the same batch were prepared together, multiplexed and sequenced on a shared HiSeq lane. Per the original workflow: Raw barcoded reads were processed with MIGEC, and single-read molecular identifier groups were discarded before consensus assembly and CDR3 extraction. Clonotype tables were post-analysed with VDJtools, normalizing diversity by down-sampling all datasets to the smallest sample size. In repertoire overlap clustering, CDR3 amino acid sequences, but not nucleotide sequences, were matched to correct batch-related cross-sample contamination. The raw public data were reprocessed by TCRdb itself: fastp quality trimming at Q25, MiXCR clonotype calling, in-frame beta chains only. Rows with one shared CDR3 protein collapse into an entry with the most common genes and DNA. The V and J calls follow TCRdb's processing rather than the paper's. Here the sample has around 400,000 distinct CDR3 sequences; about a third occur a single time. 10% to 15% of the sample comes from the top ten.

In this sample, this clonotype turned up many times. Its antigen remains unidentified. Per-base qualities were not stored, and no clone one base away is much larger. To demonstrate the VDJtools post-analysis software, TCR beta repertoires were profiled from the peripheral blood of 13 young patients with multiple sclerosis. The multiple sclerosis patients were children and adolescents ranging in age from roughly 6 to 15 years. What the study reported, not specific to this receptor: Significantly lower normalized Chao1 diversity was found in multiple sclerosis patients than in controls, suggesting substantial peripheral T-cell clonal expansion. About five TRBV segments, including TRBV5-6, TRBV5-1 and TRBV20-1, were significantly more frequent in patients than controls. The multiple sclerosis patient group was slightly younger than the control group. Direct clustering with F measure revealed strong co-clustering of samples prepared in the same batch, which led to a batch-effect correction.

The receptor's source is a girl under 18 with multiple sclerosis. The sample taken for sequencing was blood. Recombination linked TRBV7-2 to TRBJ2-5; possibly the D gene is TRBD2, per 6 matching bases. The DNA sequence follows: TGTGCCAGCAGCGTATTCCGGGGGTCACAAGAGACCCAGTACTTC. It translates to CASSVFRGSQETQYF.